The sequence of this T cell receptor beta chain was determined in a study of shared clonotypes between healthy human individuals. The CDR3 has 14 amino acids. Germline CDR1 SGHAT, CDR2 FQNNGV. V lost 1 base and J 6 bases, leaving 7 bases between the germline ends. Study results and limitations: On the whole, naive subsets had larger estimated richness than memory subsets had.

Concerning this clone itself: No antigen is known for it.

The protocol was immunoSEQ multiplex PCR, while the TCRdb copy is restricted to in-frame clones and leaves out a portion. Of about 2 million clones listed, about 95% are singletons. The specimen was naive CD4+ T cells sorted from blood. Subset noted: CD45RA+ positively selected. The TCR comes from a man between 18 and 29 years old in good health. The chain combines TRBV11-2 with TRBJ1-6; no reliable D call. Here the CDR3 reads CASSLGLINSPLHF. The CDR3 bases are TGTGCCAGCAGCTTAGGGCTCATTAATTCACCCCTCCACTTT.